This passage covers 27 T cell receptor beta chains from one sample sequenced in a study of cytomegalovirus exposure and HLA in healthy donors. Primers for the PCR totalled 60 Vbeta and 13 Jbeta. This table comes from immunoSEQ multiplex PCR, and its TCRdb copy is limited to in-frame clones, with some not included. The top ten clones hold about 1.9% of a sample with about 220,000 clones, 65% to 75% of them seen once. Input material: PBMCs. Source of these receptors: a young woman in good health and CMV-seronegative.

V usage is TRBV5-8 and J usage is TRBJ2-7; 10 bases map to TRBD2. The CDR3 is 15 residues long. With V trimmed by 4 bases and J by 4 bases, 8 bases remained unmatched. The germline gives CDR1 SGHTS, CDR2 YDEGEE. DNA for the CDR3: TGTGCCAGCAGCAACCCAGCGGGGGGGCCATACGAGCAGTACTTC. Its translation is CASSNPAGGPYEQYF.

This clone was picked up a small number of times. This rearrangement joins TRBV7-8 to TRBJ1-1; D is unresolved. The CDR3 runs 11 residues. CDR1 is SGHVS and CDR2 is FQNEAQ in the germline V gene. V was clipped by 8 bases and J by 11 bases, with 15 bases between them. CDR3 nucleotide sequence: TGTGCCAGCGGCGGCGGTGGGAGGGCTTTCTTT. Protein: CASGGGGRAFF.

The V and J genes are TRBV5-6 and TRBJ1-5; weak D call: TRBD1 (5 bases). This CDR3 is built from 15 residues. V was pared by 2 bases and J by 4 bases, with 13 bases between. In germline, CDR1 is SGHDT, CDR2 YYEEEE. The CDR3 DNA reads as TGTGCCAGCAGCTTCCGGGGGTCCTCAAATCAGCCCCAGCATTTT. Translated, it gives CASSFRGSSNQPQHF.

The chain joins TRBV11-3 to TRBJ1-1, with 8 positions matching TRBD1. The germline CDR1 and CDR2 sequences are SGHNT and YENEEA. This CDR3 is built from 14 residues. V trimming: 6 bases; J trimming: 1 base; junction bases outside the gene matches: 4. The chain's CDR3 is CASSSGTGNTEAFF. The CDR3, as DNA: TGTGCCAGCAGTTCCGGGACAGGGAACACTGAAGCTTTCTTT.

This clone was found a few times. V and J are TRBV7-6 and TRBJ2-5, with 13 bases lining up with TRBD2. The CDR3 totals 16 residues. V shed 5 bases and J 5 bases; nucleotides not matched to a gene: 8. Germline V CDR1 and CDR2: SGHVS, FNYEAQ. CDR3 in DNA: TGTGCCAGCAGCCCCTGGACTAGCGGGGGCCGGGAGACCCAGTACTTC. This translates into CASSPWTSGGRETQYF.

This chain connects TRBV7-9 to TRBJ2-2; 9 bases match TRBD1. The trim removed 5 bases at V and 6 bases at J, leaving 10 bases unmatched. This CDR3 region has 16 residues. From germline, CDR1 is SEHNR and CDR2 FQNEAQ (reference sequence). CDR3: CASSPPTGGVSGELFF. CDR3 in DNA: TGTGCCAGCAGCCCACCGACAGGGGGTGTCTCCGGGGAGCTGTTTTTT.

This rearrangement joins TRBV7-9 to TRBJ1-1; the D gene is possibly TRBD1 (6 bases). CDR1 and CDR2 from the germline V gene are SEHNR and FQNEAQ (reference sequence). There are 16 residues in the CDR3. V was clipped by 5 bases and J by 1 base, with 17 bases between them. CDR3 DNA: TGTGCCAGCAGCCCCCGCAGGGGATCGCCGAACACTGAAGCTTTCTTT. This codes for CASSPRRGSPNTEAFF.

V and J are TRBV5-4 and TRBJ2-3; D unclear. Between the trimmed V and J ends, which lost 4 bases and 1 base, there was a span of 4 bases. In germline, CDR1 is SGHNT, CDR2 YYREEE (reference sequence). CDR3 length: 12 residues. CDR3 nucleotides: TGTGCCAGCAGCACAGGCACAGATACGCAGTATTTT. It specifies CASSTGTDTQYF. Full variable domain (outside the CDR3, taken from reference TRBV5-4 and TRBJ2-3): ETGVTQSPTHLIKTRGQQVTLRCSSQSGHNTVSWYQQALGQGPQFIFQYYREEENGRGNFPPRFSGLQFPNYSSELNVNALELDDSALYLCASSTGTDTQYFGPGTRLTVL.

The chain couples TRBV10-3 to TRBJ1-2; TRBD1 agrees at 9 bases. Germline CDR1 ENHRY, CDR2 SYGVKD. V dropped 3 bases and J dropped 10; count of bases not matched to a gene: 9. The length of the CDR3 is 14 residues. The CDR3 nucleotides are TGTGCCATCAGTGATGTCCGGGACAGGGAAACCTACACCTTC. Translation: CAISDVRDRETYTF.

V is TRBV19 and J is TRBJ2-5; the match to TRBD1 covers 8 bases. The better agreement between TRBJ2-7 and the DNA end casts doubt on the J call. The CDR3 covers 14 residues. From germline, CDR1 is LNHDA and CDR2 SQIVND (reference sequence). CDR3 in amino acids: CATGGAGGVYEQYF. CDR3 in DNA: TGTGCCACCGGTGGGGCAGGGGGCGTCTACGAGCAGTACTTC.

The rearrangement links TRBV11-2 to TRBJ2-1, with 13 bases fitting TRBD2. Trimming cost V 5 bases and J 9 bases; bases outside gene matches: 7. This CDR3 is 15 amino acids long. Germline CDR1 reads SGHAT; CDR2 reads FQNNGV. The CDR3 loop is CASSNGLAGVGEQFF. CDR3 bases: TGTGCCAGCAGCAATGGACTAGCGGGGGTTGGTGAGCAGTTCTTC. Variable domain in full (rest from reference TRBV11-2 and TRBJ2-1): EAGVAQSPRYKIIEKRQSVAFWCNPISGHATLYWYQQILGQGPKLLIQFQNNGVVDDSQLPKDRFSAERLKGVDSTLKIQPAKLEDSAVYLCASSNGLAGVGEQFFGPGTRLTVL.

The chain couples TRBV30 to TRBJ2-2; D possibly corresponds to TRBD2 (5 bases). CDR1 is GTSNPN, CDR2 SVGIG, per germline (reference sequence). The CDR3 contains 14 residues. V lost 0 bases and J lost 2, with 7 bases in between. For the CDR3, the DNA is TGTGCCTGGAGTGTAGAGGGTAACACCGGGGAGCTGTTTTTT. Its protein is CAWSVEGNTGELFF.

The rearrangement joins TRBV6-6 to TRBJ2-1; possible D gene TRBD2, 5 bases. Germline CDR1 and CDR2: MNHNY and SVGAGI (reference sequence). This CDR3 comprises 15 residues. The V end was cut by 7 bases, the J end by 1 base, with 14 bases between. The CDR3 DNA reads as TGTGCCAGCACCCTTGGAGGAGCTTCCTACAATGAGCAGTTCTTC. This translates into CASTLGGASYNEQFF.

The CDR3 spells CASSQDSDEQFF. In DNA, the CDR3 is TGTGCCAGCAGCCAAGATAGCGATGAGCAGTTCTTC. This chain uses TRBV4-2 with TRBJ2-1; possible D gene TRBD2, 5 bases. V lost 0 bases and J 8 bases, leaving 5 bases between the germline ends. This CDR3 contains 12 residues. Germline CDR1 reads LGHNA; CDR2 reads YNFKEQ.

Points on this clone: Other DNA sequences in this specimen translate into the identical CDR3. The chain uses TRBV2 and TRBJ2-7; 9 nucleotides align to TRBD1. The ends lost 5 bases at V and 4 bases at J; junction bases unmatched: 6. The CDR3 has 14 amino acids. Germline values: CDR1 SNHLY, CDR2 FYNNEI. The CDR3: CASSSRDREYEQYF. CDR3 coding DNA: TGTGCCAGCAGTAGCCGGGACAGGGAGTACGAGCAGTACTTC.

The V call is TRBV7-9, the J call TRBJ2-7; D unresolved. Trimming removed 5 bases from V and 5 bases from J, with 7 bases in between. There are 11 residues in the CDR3. Germline assignment: CDR1 SEHNR and CDR2 FQNEAQ (reference sequence). The CDR3: CASSLRDEQYF. CDR3 nucleotides: TGTGCCAGCAGCCTTCGGGACGAGCAGTACTTC.

This clone appeared a single time. Other DNA sequences in this specimen translate into the identical CDR3. The V gene is TRBV5-5, the J gene TRBJ2-3; D gene unclear. This CDR3 has 16 amino acids. Between the trimmed V and J ends, which lost 1 base and 6 bases, there was a span of 18 bases. Germline V CDR1 and CDR2: SGHKS, YYEKEE (reference sequence). The CDR3, as DNA: TGTGCCAGCAGCTTGACGATAGCCGGAGCCGGGGATACGCAGTATTTT. Its protein is CASSLTIAGAGDTQYF. The entire variable domain, with the rest obtained from reference TRBV5-5 and TRBJ2-3, is as follows: DAGVTQSPTHLIKTRGQQVTLRCSPISGHKSVSWYQQVLGQGPQFIFQYYEKEERGRGNFPDRFSARQFPNYSSELNVNALLLGDSALYLCASSLTIAGAGDTQYFGPGTRLTVL.

V and J are TRBV5-1 and TRBJ2-4; TRBD1 matches 8 bases. With 1 base clipped from V and 1 base from J, the junction kept 10 bases outside the gene matches. Looked up from germline, CDR1 is SGHRS and CDR2 is YFSETQ. CDR3 length equals 18 residues. The CDR3 protein is CASSLRATGDGAKNIQYF. The CDR3 nucleotides are TGCGCCAGCAGCTTGAGGGCGACAGGGGATGGCGCCAAAAACATTCAGTACTTC. Together with reference TRBV5-1 and TRBJ2-4, the CDR3 gives the full variable domain: KAGVTQTPRYLIKTRGQQVTLSCSPISGHRSVSWYQQTPGQGLQFLFEYFSETQRNKGNFPGRFSGRQFSNSRSEMNVSTLELGDSALYLCASSLRATGDGAKNIQYFGAGTRLSVL.

The chain is built from TRBV6-6 and TRBJ2-7; D gene uncertain. V was shortened by 0 bases and J by 6 bases, with 3 bases between the two germline ends. CDR3 length: 11 amino acids. The V gene's germline CDR1 is MNHNY and CDR2 SVGAGI (reference sequence). CDR3 nucleotides: TGTGCCAGCAGTTACTCGGCCGAGCAGTACTTC. It specifies CASSYSAEQYF.

The chain has TRBV5-1 and TRBJ2-5, with TRBD2 as a possible D gene (6 bases). This CDR3 is built from 15 residues. With 4 bases removed from V and 5 bases from J, the gap between germline ends came to 18 bases. The germline gives CDR1 SGHRS, CDR2 YFSETQ. CDR3 loop: CASSHLSGSRETQYF. The CDR3 DNA is TGCGCCAGCAGCCATCTTAGCGGATCGAGGGAGACCCAGTACTTC.

This chain uses TRBV7-8 with TRBJ2-1; a weak D match, TRBD2 (6 bases). Looked up from germline, CDR1 is SGHVS and CDR2 is FQNEAQ. The length of the CDR3 is 15 residues. With 3 bases removed from V and 0 bases from J, the gap between germline ends came to 9 bases. CDR3 nucleotides: TGTGCCAGCAGCTTGGGACTTAGCTCCTACAATGAGCAGTTCTTC. Its translation is CASSLGLSSYNEQFF.

The chain is built from TRBV6-6 and TRBJ2-4; 12 bases line up with TRBD1. With 8 bases clipped from V and 8 bases from J, the junction kept 4 bases outside the gene matches. This CDR3 region has 13 residues. In germline, CDR1 is MNHNY, CDR2 SVGAGI (reference sequence). CDR3 residues: CASQGQGAYIQYF. Here the CDR3 DNA reads TGTGCCAGCCAGGGACAGGGGGCCTACATTCAGTACTTC.

The chain recombines TRBV7-9 with TRBJ2-1, with D possibly being TRBD2 (5 bases). The CDR3 is made up of 15 amino acids. V was clipped by 5 bases and J by 0 bases, with 11 bases between them. CDR1 is SEHNR, CDR2 FQNEAQ, per germline (reference sequence). The CDR3 spells CASSPPAGSYNEQFF. The CDR3 coding sequence is TGTGCCAGCAGCCCCCCTGCGGGCTCCTACAATGAGCAGTTCTTC.

Details on this clone: In the same sample, other DNA sequences code for this CDR3. The DNA of the CDR3 is TGTGCCAGCAGTGAGGGACAGGGGTCCTACAATGAGCAGTTCTTC. Translation: CASSEGQGSYNEQFF. The chain is built from TRBV6-1 and TRBJ2-1; the match to TRBD1 covers 10 bases. Germline V gives CDR1 MNHNS, CDR2 SASEGT. This CDR3 is 15 amino acids long. Trimming took 3 bases from V and 1 from J; bases not matched to a gene: 0.

J is TRBJ2-7 and V is TRBV7-9, with D possibly TRBD2 on 6 matching bases. The CDR3 extends over 15 amino acids. V was cut by 3 bases and J by 2 bases, with 14 bases left in between. Germline values: CDR1 SEHNR, CDR2 FQNEAQ (reference sequence). The CDR3 nucleotides are TGTGCCAGCAGCTTCTCCGGGGGAGCAACCTACGAGCAGTACTTC. Its translation: CASSFSGGATYEQYF.

The chain is built from TRBV5-4 and TRBJ2-5; D perhaps matches TRBD2 (7 bases). The CDR3 contains 16 residues. Looked up from germline, CDR1 is SGHNT and CDR2 is YYREEE (reference sequence). Trimming removed 0 bases at V and 0 bases at J, with 12 bases between. DNA for the CDR3: TGTGCCAGCAGCTTGGGGGGGGGCCAGTACCAAGAGACCCAGTACTTC. Translating it yields CASSLGGGQYQETQYF. Based on the CDR3 plus reference TRBV5-4 and TRBJ2-5, the full variable domain is ETGVTQSPTHLIKTRGQQVTLRCSSQSGHNTVSWYQQALGQGPQFIFQYYREEENGRGNFPPRFSGLQFPNYSSELNVNALELDDSALYLCASSLGGGQYQETQYFGPGTRLLVL.

The chain combines TRBV2 with TRBJ2-1, with TRBD1 identical over 8 bases. CDR1 SNHLY and CDR2 FYNNEI come from the germline V gene. The CDR3 runs 15 residues. The V and J ends lost 7 bases and 6 bases, in that order; junction bases with no gene match: 11. This CDR3 reads CASTVDRGYVNEQFF. The CDR3 DNA sequence: TGTGCCAGCACCGTAGACAGGGGTTATGTCAATGAGCAGTTCTTC.